The 9 T cell receptor beta chains below were found in one sample sequenced in a study of blood T cells in healthy people across ages. The second PCR ran about 6 to 11 cycles with a sample-barcoded 5' primer and J-beta primers. From the 5' RACE reads, TCRdb called clonotypes with MiXCR, one entry per CDR3 protein. The repertoire holds 1.5 million to 2 million distinct CDR3 sequences, with roughly 28% as singletons. The specimen sequenced was blood. These TCRs come from a woman in her twenties or thirties in good health.

The gene calls are TRBV7-2 and TRBJ2-3; D is perhaps TRBD2 (6 bases). The CDR3 has 16 residues. Germline-derived CDR1 and CDR2 are SGHTA and FQGNSA. V was cut by 2 bases and J by 0 bases, with 12 bases left in between. The CDR3 loop reads CASSLRTMPSTDTQYF. In nucleotides, the CDR3 is TGTGCCAGCAGCTTAAGGACTATGCCTAGCACAGATACGCAGTATTTT.

The chain is built from TRBV7-2 and TRBJ1-2, with D maybe TRBD1 (6 bases). Germline CDR1 is SGHTA and CDR2 is FQGNSA. CDR3 length: 16 residues. V lost 3 bases and J lost 2, with 16 bases in between. Here the CDR3 reads CASSLRTVMSNYGYTF. The CDR3 DNA is TGTGCCAGCAGCTTGCGGACAGTCATGTCGAACTATGGCTACACCTTC.

Only a few counts were recorded for this clonotype. A much larger clonotype is one base distant, so this may be a read error. The chain has TRBV15 and TRBJ2-1; D is possibly TRBD1 (7 bases). The CDR3 spans 15 residues. The V gene's germline CDR1 is LNHNV and CDR2 YYDKDF (reference sequence). The ends were cut back, 0 bases at V and 13 bases at J, with 19 bases in the middle. CDR3: CATSRDQGEVETQFF. CDR3 in DNA: TGTGCCACCAGCAGAGATCAGGGGGAGGTAGAGACCCAGTTCTTC. Supplemented by reference TRBV15 and TRBJ2-1, the full variable domain reads DAMVIQNPRYQVTQFGKPVTLSCSQTLNHNVMYWYQQKSSQAPKLLFHYYDKDFNNEADTPDNFQSRRPNTSFCFLDIRSPGLGDTAMYLCATSRDQGEVETQFFGPGTRLTVL.

The chain joins TRBV5-1 to TRBJ1-1; 9 bases agree with TRBD1. Germline assignment: CDR1 SGHRS and CDR2 YFSETQ. The length of the CDR3 is 16 residues. V lost 3 bases, J lost 1 base, and 7 bases stayed unmatched. The CDR3 protein is CASSSQPTGGNTEAFF. DNA of the CDR3: TGCGCCAGCAGCTCGCAACCGACAGGGGGGAACACTGAAGCTTTCTTT.

In the case of this clonotype: A read error may explain this, as a much larger clone is one base away. The chain carries TRBV6-2 or TRBV6-3 and TRBJ2-7; D uncertain. The CDR3 extends over 12 amino acids. Germline values: CDR1 MNHEY, CDR2 SVGEGT. CDR3 nucleotide sequence: TGTGCCAGCAGTTACCCCTTCTACGTGCAGTACTTC. Translating it yields CASSYPFYVQYF.

The chain joins TRBV30 to TRBJ2-7; 8 nucleotides line up with TRBD1. The CDR3 has 14 amino acids. CDR1 is GTSNPN and CDR2 is SVGIG in the germline V gene (reference sequence). Trimming removed 1 base from V and 7 bases from J; junction bases left unmatched: 9. CDR3 sequence (DNA): TGTGCCTGGAGTGGGCGGACAGGGAAATTGGAGCAGTACTTC. The encoded protein is CAWSGRTGKLEQYF.

This chain uses TRBV29-1 with TRBJ2-1; 11 bases are shared with TRBD2. V shed 8 bases, J shed 9 bases, and the junction held 12 bases outside the gene matches. CDR3 length: 14 amino acids. The germline gives CDR1 SQVTM, CDR2 ANQGSEA. The CDR3 spells CSKTGLAGGGEQFF. CDR3 in DNA: TGCAGCAAAACGGGGCTAGCGGGGGGTGGTGAGCAGTTCTTC.

The chain carries TRBV29-1 and TRBJ2-7; D is perhaps TRBD2 (7 bases). This CDR3 region has 15 residues. Trimming took off 6 bases at V and 2 bases at J, with 20 bases between the two ends. Germline-derived CDR1 and CDR2 are SQVTM and ANQGSEA. The CDR3 is CSVRSGTRNTYEQYF. CDR3 coding DNA: TGCAGCGTCCGAAGCGGGACACGAAATACCTACGAGCAGTACTTC.

J is TRBJ1-4 and V is TRBV5-5, with D perhaps TRBD1 (6 bases). The CDR3 runs to 18 residues. Germline-derived CDR1 and CDR2 are SGHKS and YYEKEE (reference sequence). The V gene lost 2 bases and the J gene lost 1 base, with 18 bases spanning the gap. CDR3 DNA: TGTGCCAGCAGCTTCCGGGACAAACCTCGGCTAACTAATGAAAAACTGTTTTTT. Amino acids: CASSFRDKPRLTNEKLFF.